This T cell receptor beta chain is from a study of T cell changes during pregnancy in multiple sclerosis. TCRdb keeps only in-frame clones here, not all; method: immunoSEQ multiplex PCR. The sample gives roughly 31,000 clones, approximately 90% of which show up once; 0.6% to 0.75% is in the top ten. This CDR3 comprises 15 residues. The J segment lost 4 bases and the V segment lost 5 bases, leaving 9 bases of the junction unmatched. CDR1 is MNHEY and CDR2 is SVGAGI in the germline V gene. Material: CD4+ T cells from peripheral blood mononuclear cells, obtained in the first trimester of pregnancy. This clonotype was sampled from a female donor with multiple sclerosis, enrolled in a pregnancy study. V and J are TRBV6-5 and TRBJ2-5; TRBD1 aligns across 8 bases. The DNA for the CDR3 is TGTGCCAGCAGTAGGGGGACAGGACGAAGAGAGACCCAGTACTTC. Translated: CASSRGTGRRETQYF.